The next 12 T cell receptor beta chains were all read from a single sample in a study of control samples from healthy donors and cancer patients. Using immunoSEQ multiplex PCR, the repertoire was profiled, and TCRdb retains in-frame clones only, with some absent. The sample carries roughly 200,000 clones, over 80% recorded once. Sequences were obtained from blood. These receptor sequences come from a man younger than 45 in good health.

V and J are TRBV20-1 and TRBJ2-7; D uncertain. CDR1 is DFQATT and CDR2 is SNEGSKA in the germline V gene (reference sequence). The germline V and J ends were trimmed by 6 bases and 4 bases, with 10 bases remaining between them. The CDR3 loop spans 11 amino acids. CDR3 bases: TGCAGTGCCATCACGAGTTACGAGCAGTACTTC. Translating gives CSAITSYEQYF.

This rearrangement joins TRBV12-3 or TRBV12-4 to TRBJ1-1; no clear D gene. The CDR3 runs to 13 residues. Between the trimmed V and J ends, which lost 7 bases and 7 bases, there was a span of 16 bases. The chain's CDR3 is CASTLSLNGEAFF. CDR3 coding DNA: TGTGCCAGCACGTTGAGTCTGAACGGTGAAGCTTTCTTT.

This clone was counted only a few times. V gene TRBV11-2 combines with J gene TRBJ2-7, with 10 nucleotides matching TRBD2. CDR3 length: 16 residues. Per germline, CDR1 SGHAT and CDR2 FQNNGV. Trimming cost V 1 base and J 4 bases; bases outside gene matches: 7. CDR3 in amino acids: CASSLAAGGPGYEQYF. DNA of the CDR3: TGTGCCAGCAGCTTAGCAGCGGGGGGGCCTGGGTACGAGCAGTACTTC.

V is TRBV10-1 and J is TRBJ1-3; D remains unclear. The germline V gene encodes CDR1 WNHNN and CDR2 SYGVQD (reference sequence). Deletions cut 4 bases from V and 1 base from J, with 8 bases between. The CDR3 has 14 amino acids. The CDR3 sequence is CASSVSGSGNTIYF. CDR3 nucleotides: TGCGCCAGCAGTGTATCGGGTTCTGGAAACACCATATATTTT.

The chain combines TRBV18 with TRBJ2-3; 12 nucleotides line up with TRBD2. The V and J ends lost 3 bases and 0 bases, in that order; junction bases with no gene match: 7. CDR1 and CDR2 (germline): KGHSH, LQKENI. This CDR3 contains 18 residues. CDR3 in amino acids: CASSPSLAGGASTDTQYF. The CDR3 DNA reads TGTGCCAGCTCACCGTCACTAGCGGGGGGTGCTAGCACAGATACGCAGTATTTT.

V gene TRBV18 combines with J gene TRBJ1-1, with 7 bases identical to TRBD1. The germline gives CDR1 KGHSH, CDR2 LQKENI. This CDR3 spans 16 amino acids. The trim removed 6 bases at V and 1 base at J, leaving 11 bases unmatched. The CDR3, as DNA: TGTGCCAGCTCCCCCCAAGGGGGCATATCGAACACTGAAGCTTTCTTT. Translating gives CASSPQGGISNTEAFF.

The V and J genes are TRBV7-2 and TRBJ1-2; 7 bases align to TRBD1. The V gene end was trimmed by 9 bases and the J gene end by 2 bases; junction bases not matched to a gene: 3. CDR3 length: 12 residues. CDR1 and CDR2 (germline): SGHTA, FQGNSA. In DNA form, the CDR3 reads TGTGCCAGGCAACAGGGGAACTATGGCTACACCTTC. Translation gives CARQQGNYGYTF.

The chain joins TRBV19 to TRBJ2-6; D may match TRBD1 or TRBD2 (6 bases each). The germline gives CDR1 LNHDA, CDR2 SQIVND (reference sequence). V was shortened by 11 bases and J by 0 bases, with 14 bases between the two germline ends. The CDR3 runs to 15 residues. The CDR3 region is CAAAGGGSGANVLTF. CDR3 nucleotides: TGTGCCGCAGCCGGAGGGGGCTCTGGGGCCAACGTCCTGACTTTC.

The chain carries TRBV30 and TRBJ2-7; 7 positions agree with TRBD2. J gave up 5 bases and V 1 base, and 5 bases lay outside the gene matches. This CDR3 has 13 residues. The germline gives CDR1 GTSNPN, CDR2 SVGIG (reference sequence). CDR3 amino acids: CAWSARGVDEQYF. Here the CDR3 DNA reads TGTGCCTGGAGTGCCCGGGGGGTGGACGAGCAGTACTTC.

J is TRBJ2-2 and V is TRBV30; D is undetermined. Trimming cost V 8 bases and J 8 bases, with 6 bases left between them. The CDR3 totals 9 residues. The germline V gene has CDR1 GTSNPN and CDR2 SVGIG (reference sequence). The CDR3 DNA sequence: TGTGCCGAACGGGGGGAGCTGTTTTTT. This sequence encodes CAERGELFF.

J is TRBJ1-2 and V is TRBV19; TRBD1 aligns across 7 bases. Losses at the gene ends were 11 bases for V and 2 bases for J; bases not matched to a gene: 20. Germline V gene sequence: CDR1 LNHDA, CDR2 SQIVND (reference sequence). The CDR3 length is 17 residues. CDR3 nucleotides: TGTGCCTCCCACCACCGCTTCACGAGGGGGCCCAACTATGGCTACACCTTC. Protein sequence: CASHHRFTRGPNYGYTF.

This sequence joins TRBV6-5 and TRBJ1-2; D gene ambiguous. The germline V gene encodes CDR1 MNHEY and CDR2 SVGAGI. The V end lost 8 bases, the J end lost 2 bases, and 9 bases lay between the germline ends. The CDR3 is 12 amino acids. This CDR3 reads CASAAPNYGYTF. In DNA, the CDR3 is TGTGCCAGCGCCGCACCAAACTATGGCTACACCTTC.